Listed here are 14 T cell receptor beta chains from one sample, sequenced in a study of monozygotic twins with inflammatory bowel disease. Following a re-call of the 5' RACE reads, TCRdb has one entry per CDR3 protein and lacks DNA. Reported are 80,000 or so distinct CDR3 sequences; the ten largest clones contain approximately 7.4%. The sample comprised blood. The receptors shown here come from a human donor with ulcerative colitis or Crohn's disease, or a healthy co-twin of an affected twin (not recorded which).

This sequence joins TRBV29-1 and TRBJ2-3; checking the TCRdb D call of TRBD1 is not possible without DNA. Germline values: CDR1 SQVTM, CDR2 ANQGSEA. CDR3 length: 12 amino acids. The CDR3 spells CSVSRTEDTQYF.

The chain has TRBV7-9 and TRBJ1-1. The V gene's germline CDR1 is SEHNR and CDR2 FQNEAQ (reference sequence). CDR3 size: 15 residues. The CDR3: CASSPPGGLNTEAFF.

J is TRBJ2-5 and V is TRBV6-5; TCRdb calls TRBD1, which cannot be checked without DNA. CDR3 size: 15 residues. Germline V gene data show CDR1 as MNHEY and CDR2 as SVGAGI. The CDR3 spells CASSYVGQHQETQYF.

CDR3 loop: CASSLGLRGHQPQHF. V and J are TRBV7-6 and TRBJ1-5; TCRdb outputs TRBD1, but without DNA this stays unchecked. The CDR3 has 15 amino acids. Per the germline V gene, CDR1 is SGHVS and CDR2 is FNYEAQ.

The rearrangement joins TRBV10-3 to TRBJ1-5; TCRdb returns TRBD1, unconfirmable since there is no DNA. The CDR3 has 15 residues. Germline lookup yields CDR1 ENHRY and CDR2 SYGVKD. The CDR3 loop is CATAHLEDSNQPQHF.

The J gene is TRBJ1-4, the V gene TRBV27; the TCRdb D gene call, TRBD1, has no DNA to confirm it. This CDR3 has 15 amino acids. CDR1 and CDR2 from the germline V gene are MNHEY and SMNVEV (reference sequence). Here the CDR3 reads CASSPRDRAIEKLFF. Full variable domain (remainder filled in from reference TRBV27 and TRBJ1-4): EAQVTQNPRYLITVTGKKLTVTCSQNMNHEYMSWYRQDPGLGLRQIYYSMNVEVTDKGDVPEGYKVSRKEKRNFPLILESPSPNQTSLYFCASSPRDRAIEKLFFGSGTQLSVL.

The V and J genes are TRBV29-1 and TRBJ1-4; TCRdb gives TRBD1 as the D gene, but with no DNA this cannot be confirmed. Germline CDR1 and CDR2: SQVTM and ANQGSEA. This CDR3 has 16 residues. The CDR3 loop reads CSVEDTRTLGDGKLFF.

CDR3 loop: CASSMSSGANVLTF. The chain is built from TRBV19 and TRBJ2-6. CDR1 LNHDA and CDR2 SQIVND come from the germline V gene (reference sequence). The CDR3 spans 14 residues. The full variable domain, its missing parts supplied by reference TRBV19 and TRBJ2-6, is DGGITQSPKYLFRKEGQNVTLSCEQNLNHDAMYWYRQDPGQGLRLIYYSQIVNDFQKGDIAEGYSVSREKKESFPLTVTSAQKNPTAFYLCASSMSSGANVLTFGAGSRLTVL.

The chain combines TRBV2 with TRBJ2-4. The V gene's germline CDR1 is SNHLY and CDR2 FYNNEI. The CDR3 loop spans 11 amino acids. The CDR3: CASSVSLTQYF.

The V call is TRBV20-1, the J call TRBJ1-1; TCRdb's assignment of TRBD1 cannot be checked, as there is no DNA. This CDR3 spans 14 amino acids. From germline, CDR1 is DFQATT and CDR2 SNEGSKA (reference sequence). The chain's CDR3 is CSPGRGTVNTEAFF.

The V gene is TRBV18, the J gene TRBJ1-5; TCRdb reports TRBD1, a call that lacks DNA to check it against. CDR1 is KGHSH and CDR2 is LQKENI in the germline V gene. There are 14 residues in the CDR3. The CDR3 is CASSHTGRNQPQHF.

CDR3 protein: CASSRPPGGVREKLFF. The chain employs TRBV6-1 and TRBJ1-4; as DNA is missing, the TRBD1 call by TCRdb cannot be tested. The CDR3 loop spans 16 amino acids. Germline values: CDR1 MNHNS, CDR2 SASEGT.

The chain employs TRBV27 and TRBJ1-6; TCRdb indicates TRBD1, and absent DNA this call remains unverified. The CDR3 runs 14 residues. Germline lookup yields CDR1 MNHEY and CDR2 SMNVEV (reference sequence). The CDR3 sequence is CASRVQGLVSPLHF.

The rearrangement joins TRBV5-1 to TRBJ2-1. The germline V gene encodes CDR1 SGHRS and CDR2 YFSETQ. The CDR3 spans 14 residues. The CDR3: CASSWDGSYNEQFF. The variable domain in full, completed from reference TRBV5-1 and TRBJ2-1, reads KAGVTQTPRYLIKTRGQQVTLSCSPISGHRSVSWYQQTPGQGLQFLFEYFSETQRNKGNFPGRFSGRQFSNSRSEMNVSTLELGDSALYLCASSWDGSYNEQFFGPGTRLTVL.